The 19 T cell receptor beta chains reported below all come from one sample, sequenced in a study of PD-1 blockade in classical Hodgkin lymphoma. The repertoire was sequenced with immunoSEQ multiplex PCR; TCRdb's copy has only in-frame clones and lacks some. The table has around 26,000 clones, around 94% seen once; the top ten hold approximately 4%. The sample's time point: newly diagnosed, previously untreated cHL patient sample. Sequencing input: peripheral blood mononuclear cells (PBMCs). Every receptor here comes from a human donor with classical Hodgkin lymphoma.

This sequence joins TRBV7-9 and TRBJ2-2; TRBD2 aligns across 10 bases. The CDR3 consists of 16 residues. The V and J ends lost 4 bases and 3 bases, in that order; junction bases with no gene match: 5. In germline, CDR1 is SEHNR, CDR2 FQNEAQ (reference sequence). CDR3 in DNA: TGTGCCAGCAGCTCAGGTAGCGGGAGGCACACCGGGGAGCTGTTTTTT. It translates to CASSSGSGRHTGELFF.

The chain carries TRBV21-1 and TRBJ2-3. TRBV21-1 is shown as a pseudogene. The CDR3 has 16 residues. The CDR3 DNA follows: TGTGCCAGCAGCAACTATCTCCCTCCGATGGCGGATACGCAGTATTTT. This gives the protein CASSNYLPPMADTQYF.

This rearrangement joins TRBV19 to TRBJ1-5; the D gene is possibly TRBD1 (6 bases). V was shortened by 6 bases and J by 0 bases, with 12 bases between the two germline ends. The CDR3 covers 15 residues. Germline CDR1 LNHDA, CDR2 SQIVND (reference sequence). CDR3 amino acids: CASRGGGHSNQPQHF. CDR3 in DNA: TGTGCCAGTAGAGGGGGGGGACATAGCAATCAGCCCCAGCATTTT.

The V and J genes are TRBV18 and TRBJ1-3; TRBD1 matches 7 bases. This CDR3 has 17 residues. After removal of 3 bases from V and 0 bases from J, the junction contained 8 bases not matched to a gene. Germline lookup yields CDR1 KGHSH and CDR2 LQKENI. In DNA form, the CDR3 reads TGTGCCAGCTCACCTCTGGCGGACAGGAGCTCTGGAAACACCATATATTTT. Translating it yields CASSPLADRSSGNTIYF.

The chain carries TRBV5-5 and TRBJ2-6; 7 bases line up with TRBD1. The germline V gene encodes CDR1 SGHKS and CDR2 YYEKEE (reference sequence). The CDR3 spans 17 residues. With 9 bases clipped from V and 0 bases from J, the junction kept 12 bases outside the gene matches. CDR3 sequence reads: CATRRDSFHSGANVLTF. CDR3 in DNA: TGTGCCACTCGCCGGGACAGCTTCCACTCTGGGGCCAACGTCCTGACTTTC.

CDR3: CAWSVGTGGYEQYF. The CDR3 bases are TGTGCCTGGAGTGTTGGGACAGGGGGCTACGAGCAGTACTTC. The chain has TRBV30 and TRBJ2-7; TRBD1 matches at 11 bases. Trimming at V came to 0 bases and at J to 3 bases, leaving 1 base not matched to a gene. CDR1 and CDR2 from the germline V gene are GTSNPN and SVGIG (reference sequence). CDR3 length: 14 amino acids.

The chain combines TRBV9 with TRBJ2-7, with a tentative D call TRBD2 (5 bases). Germline CDR1 is SGDLS and CDR2 is YYNGEE. Trimming stripped 0 bases from V and 0 bases from J, with 10 bases between. This CDR3 has 15 amino acids. This CDR3 reads CASSVDPSSSYEQYF. CDR3 nucleotide sequence: TGTGCCAGCAGCGTAGATCCTAGCTCCTCCTACGAGCAGTACTTC.

The chain uses TRBV27 and TRBJ1-1; TRBD1 agrees at 9 bases. Trimming cost V 6 bases and J 1 base; bases outside gene matches: 6. Per the germline V gene, CDR1 is MNHEY and CDR2 is SMNVEV (reference sequence). The CDR3 length is 15 residues. The CDR3 loop is CASSIQGARNTEAFF. CDR3 nucleotides: TGTGCCAGCAGCATACAGGGGGCCAGGAACACTGAAGCTTTCTTT.

This clone was picked up one time. This CDR3 reads CASSIWGSNQPQHF. In DNA, the CDR3 is TGTGCCAGCAGTATTTGGGGTAGCAATCAGCCCCAGCATTTT. The V and J genes are TRBV27 and TRBJ1-5; D unclear. With 5 bases removed from V and 0 bases from J, the gap between germline ends came to 8 bases. This CDR3 has 14 residues. Germline V gives CDR1 MNHEY, CDR2 SMNVEV (reference sequence).

The chain joins TRBV5-1 to TRBJ1-2; D is unresolved. This CDR3 comprises 14 residues. The V gene's germline CDR1 is SGHRS and CDR2 YFSETQ. The V end was cut by 0 bases, the J end by 4 bases, with 10 bases between. CDR3: CASSLDLTPYGYTF. CDR3 coding DNA: TGCGCCAGCAGCTTGGATCTTACCCCCTATGGCTACACCTTC.

This rearrangement joins TRBV6-6 to TRBJ2-7; 9 bases fit TRBD2. V dropped 2 bases and J dropped 5; count of bases not matched to a gene: 10. Germline CDR1 and CDR2: MNHNY and SVGAGI (reference sequence). The CDR3 is 16 residues long. This CDR3 is CASSYPPGGGANEQYF. The CDR3 DNA reads as TGTGCCAGCAGTTACCCCCCTGGCGGGGGGGCGAACGAGCAGTACTTC.

The chain employs TRBV11-1 and TRBJ2-2; the D is unclear. The CDR3 runs 13 residues. The germline V and J ends were trimmed by 5 bases and 7 bases, with 11 bases remaining between them. Germline V gives CDR1 SGHAT, CDR2 FQDESV (reference sequence). CDR3 in amino acids: CASSAGFRGELFF. In DNA, the CDR3 is TGTGCCAGCAGCGCAGGATTCCGCGGGGAGCTGTTTTTT.

The V call is TRBV28, the J call TRBJ2-1; D is perhaps TRBD1 or TRBD2 (5 bases each). CDR3 size: 14 residues. With 8 bases removed from V and 6 bases from J, the gap between germline ends came to 17 bases. Germline V CDR1 and CDR2: MDHEN, SYDVKM. For the CDR3, the DNA is TGTGCCAGCTTCGGGATCGGGGCCTTCAATGAGCAGTTCTTC. It translates to CASFGIGAFNEQFF.

This sequence joins TRBV18 and TRBJ1-2; 7 nucleotides agree with TRBD1. V lost 3 bases and J lost 6; bases outside the gene matches: 16. CDR1 KGHSH and CDR2 LQKENI come from the germline V gene. CDR3 size: 17 residues. CDR3 sequence reads: CASSPQITGAPTHGYTF. The CDR3 coding sequence is TGTGCCAGCTCACCTCAAATTACAGGGGCCCCCACACATGGCTACACCTTC.

The chain recombines TRBV19 with TRBJ2-7, with TRBD1 matching over 7 bases. Germline CDR1 and CDR2: LNHDA and SQIVND (reference sequence). With 7 bases clipped from V and 2 bases from J, the junction kept 5 bases outside the gene matches. The length of the CDR3 is 13 residues. This CDR3 reads CASNAGTAYEQYF. CDR3 nucleotide sequence: TGTGCCAGTAATGCCGGGACAGCCTACGAGCAGTACTTC. Complete variable domain (other parts from reference TRBV19 and TRBJ2-7): DGGITQSPKYLFRKEGQNVTLSCEQNLNHDAMYWYRQDPGQGLRLIYYSQIVNDFQKGDIAEGYSVSREKKESFPLTVTSAQKNPTAFYLCASNAGTAYEQYFGPGTRLTVT.

The J gene is TRBJ1-6, the V gene TRBV14; perhaps TRBD1 as D (5 bases). The CDR3 sequence is 15 residues long. The V end was cut by 1 base, the J end by 7 bases, with 11 bases between. Germline-derived CDR1 and CDR2 are SGHDN and FVKESK. DNA of the CDR3: TGTGCCAGCAGCCAAGGGGGCACGGCAAATTCACCCCTCCACTTT. It encodes CASSQGGTANSPLHF.

The genes are TRBV5-5 and TRBJ1-2; D gene ambiguous. The length of the CDR3 is 13 residues. V was pared by 5 bases and J by 3 bases, with 11 bases between. The germline gives CDR1 SGHKS, CDR2 YYEKEE (reference sequence). This chain's CDR3 is CASSSERYYGYTF. CDR3 nucleotide sequence: TGTGCCAGCAGTTCTGAGAGGTACTATGGCTACACCTTC.

V gene TRBV5-1 combines with J gene TRBJ1-2; D possibly corresponds to TRBD1 (5 bases). Germline values: CDR1 SGHRS, CDR2 YFSETQ. The ends were cut back, 2 bases at V and 1 base at J, with 9 bases in the middle. This CDR3 contains 14 residues. CDR3 protein: CASSFQGDNYGYTF. DNA for the CDR3: TGCGCCAGCAGCTTCCAGGGAGATAACTATGGCTACACCTTC.

The chain's CDR3 is CASMTGTYEQYF. The CDR3 DNA sequence: TGTGCCAGCATGACAGGGACCTACGAGCAGTACTTC. The chain uses TRBV2 and TRBJ2-7; TRBD1 aligns across 7 bases. Germline CDR1 is SNHLY and CDR2 is FYNNEI. V lost 7 bases to trimming and J lost 2 bases; unmatched junction nucleotides: 2. CDR3 length: 12 amino acids.